The entry that follows covers one TCR beta chain sequence. The CDR3 length is 14 residues. Looked up from germline, CDR1 is SGHRS and CDR2 is YFSETQ. J was trimmed by 8 bases and V by 8 bases; bases with no gene match: 12. This entry comes from a study of technical replicates of blood from a few donors. Using immunoSEQ multiplex PCR, the repertoire was profiled, and TCRdb retains in-frame clones only, with some absent. Of 50,000 to 60,000 clones in the sample, approximately 94% are singletons; the top ten hold 2.5% to 3.5%. The chain uses TRBV5-1 and TRBJ2-1; TRBD2 matches 8 bases. This TCR was recovered from a human donor in good health. Some clones in this sample may be carry-over from other donors' samples. The sample was PBMCs. The CDR3 spells CASQSRGGRDEQFF. The DNA for the CDR3 is TGCGCCAGTCAATCACGGGGGGGTAGGGATGAGCAGTTCTTC.